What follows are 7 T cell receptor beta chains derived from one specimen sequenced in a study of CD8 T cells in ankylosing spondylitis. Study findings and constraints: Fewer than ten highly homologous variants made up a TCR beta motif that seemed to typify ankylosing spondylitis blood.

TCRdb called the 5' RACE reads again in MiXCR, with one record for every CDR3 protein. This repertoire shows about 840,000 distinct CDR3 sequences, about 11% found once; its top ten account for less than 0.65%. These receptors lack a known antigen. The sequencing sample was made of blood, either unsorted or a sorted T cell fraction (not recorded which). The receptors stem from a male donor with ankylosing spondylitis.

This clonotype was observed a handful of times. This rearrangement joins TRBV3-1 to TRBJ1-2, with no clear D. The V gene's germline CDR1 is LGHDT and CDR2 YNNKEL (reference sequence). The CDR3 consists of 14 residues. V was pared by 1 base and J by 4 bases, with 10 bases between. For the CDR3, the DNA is TGTGCCAGCAGCCAAGCAGTCGTAGGCTATGGCTACACCTTC. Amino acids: CASSQAVVGYGYTF.

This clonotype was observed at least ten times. The DNA for the CDR3 is TGCGCCAGCAGCTTAGGGACAGGGGGGAATGAGCAGTTCTTC. It translates to CASSLGTGGNEQFF. The chain recombines TRBV5-1 with TRBJ2-1; 11 bases agree with TRBD1. CDR1 is SGHRS and CDR2 is YFSETQ in the germline V gene. The CDR3 consists of 14 residues. Unmatched junction bases numbered 2, after V lost 2 bases and J lost 7 bases.

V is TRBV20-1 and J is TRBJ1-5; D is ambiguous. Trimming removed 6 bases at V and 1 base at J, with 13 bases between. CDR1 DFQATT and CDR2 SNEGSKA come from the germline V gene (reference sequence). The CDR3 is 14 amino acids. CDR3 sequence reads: CSAPPQWSNQPQHF. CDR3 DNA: TGCAGTGCCCCGCCCCAGTGGAGCAATCAGCCCCAGCATTTT.

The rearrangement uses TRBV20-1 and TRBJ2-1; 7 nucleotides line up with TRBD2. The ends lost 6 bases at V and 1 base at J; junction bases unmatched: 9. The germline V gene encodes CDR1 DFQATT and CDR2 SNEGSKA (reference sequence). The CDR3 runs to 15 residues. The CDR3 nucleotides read TGCAGTGCGCTACGGGGAGGGCCGTCCTACAATGAGCAGTTCTTC. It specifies CSALRGGPSYNEQFF.

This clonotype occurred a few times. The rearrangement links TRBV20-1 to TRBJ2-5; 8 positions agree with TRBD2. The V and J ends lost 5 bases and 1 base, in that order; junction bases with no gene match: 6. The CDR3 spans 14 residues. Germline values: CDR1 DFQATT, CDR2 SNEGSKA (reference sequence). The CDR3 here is CSAGKREGQETQYF. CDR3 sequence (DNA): TGCAGTGCTGGAAAACGGGAGGGCCAAGAGACCCAGTACTTC.

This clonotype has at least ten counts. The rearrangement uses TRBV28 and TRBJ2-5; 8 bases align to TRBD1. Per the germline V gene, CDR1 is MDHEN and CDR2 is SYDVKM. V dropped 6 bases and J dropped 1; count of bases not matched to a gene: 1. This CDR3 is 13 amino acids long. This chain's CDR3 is CASRDRAQETQYF. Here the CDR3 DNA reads TGTGCCAGCAGGGACAGGGCCCAAGAGACCCAGTACTTC.

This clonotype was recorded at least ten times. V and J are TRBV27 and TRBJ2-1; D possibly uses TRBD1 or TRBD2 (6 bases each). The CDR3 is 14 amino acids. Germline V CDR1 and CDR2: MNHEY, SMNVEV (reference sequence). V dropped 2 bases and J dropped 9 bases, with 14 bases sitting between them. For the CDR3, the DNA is TGTGCCAGCAGTTTAAAGGGGGGCATCTCTGAGCAGTTCTTC. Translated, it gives CASSLKGGISEQFF.